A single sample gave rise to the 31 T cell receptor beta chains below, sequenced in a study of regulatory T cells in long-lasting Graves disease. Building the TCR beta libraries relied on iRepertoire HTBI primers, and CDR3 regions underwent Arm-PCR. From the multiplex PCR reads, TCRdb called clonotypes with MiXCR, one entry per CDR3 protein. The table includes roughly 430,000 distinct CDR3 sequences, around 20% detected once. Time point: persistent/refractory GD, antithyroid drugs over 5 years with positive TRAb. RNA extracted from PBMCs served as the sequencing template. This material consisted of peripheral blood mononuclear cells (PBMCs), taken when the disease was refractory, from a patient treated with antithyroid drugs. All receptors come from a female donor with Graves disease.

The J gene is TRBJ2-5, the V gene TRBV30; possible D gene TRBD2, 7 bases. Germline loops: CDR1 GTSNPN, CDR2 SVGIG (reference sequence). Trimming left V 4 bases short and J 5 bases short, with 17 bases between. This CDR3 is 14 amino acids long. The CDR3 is CAWNGVGGGETQYF. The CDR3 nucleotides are TGTGCCTGGAACGGGGTAGGGGGGGGGGAGACCCAGTACTTC.

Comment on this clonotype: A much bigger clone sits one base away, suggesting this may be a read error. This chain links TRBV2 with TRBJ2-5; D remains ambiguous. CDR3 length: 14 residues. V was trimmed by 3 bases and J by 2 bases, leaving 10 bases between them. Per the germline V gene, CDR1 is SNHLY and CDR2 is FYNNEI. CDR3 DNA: TGTGCCAGCAGTGAGTCGGACGATCAAGAGACCCAGTACTTC. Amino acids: CASSESDDQETQYF.

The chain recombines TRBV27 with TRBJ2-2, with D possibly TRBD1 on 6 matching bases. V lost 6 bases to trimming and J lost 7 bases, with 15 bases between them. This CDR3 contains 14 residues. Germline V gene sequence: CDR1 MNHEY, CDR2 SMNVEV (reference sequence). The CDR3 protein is CASSLGHLSGELFF. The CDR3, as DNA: TGTGCCAGCAGCTTGGGACACCTTAGCGGGGAGCTGTTTTTT.

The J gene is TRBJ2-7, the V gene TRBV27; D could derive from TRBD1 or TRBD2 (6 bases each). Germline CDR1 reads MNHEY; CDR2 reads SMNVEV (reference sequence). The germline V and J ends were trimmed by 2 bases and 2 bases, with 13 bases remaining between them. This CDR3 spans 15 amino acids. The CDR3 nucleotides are TGTGCCAGCAGTTTAAGGGGGAGGTCCACCTACGAGCAGTACTTC. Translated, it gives CASSLRGRSTYEQYF.

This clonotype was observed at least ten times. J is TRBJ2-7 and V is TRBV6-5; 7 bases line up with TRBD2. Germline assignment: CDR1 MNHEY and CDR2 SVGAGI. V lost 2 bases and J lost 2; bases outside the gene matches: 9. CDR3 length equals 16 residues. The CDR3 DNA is TGTGCCAGCAGTTACCAAGCGGGACTCACACCCTACGAGCAGTACTTC. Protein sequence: CASSYQAGLTPYEQYF.

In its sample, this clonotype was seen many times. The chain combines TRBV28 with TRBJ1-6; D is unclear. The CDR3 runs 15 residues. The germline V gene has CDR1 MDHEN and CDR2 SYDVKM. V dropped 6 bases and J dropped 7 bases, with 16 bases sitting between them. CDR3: CASRMKRTGNSPLHF. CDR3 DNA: TGTGCCAGCAGGATGAAAAGGACGGGGAATTCACCCCTCCACTTT.

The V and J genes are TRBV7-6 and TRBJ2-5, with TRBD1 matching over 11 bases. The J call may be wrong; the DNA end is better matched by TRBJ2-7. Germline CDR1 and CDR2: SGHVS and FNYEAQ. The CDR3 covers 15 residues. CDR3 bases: TGTGCCAGCAGCTCCGGGGACAGGGGGGTCAACGAGCAGTACTTC. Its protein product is CASSSGDRGVNEQYF.

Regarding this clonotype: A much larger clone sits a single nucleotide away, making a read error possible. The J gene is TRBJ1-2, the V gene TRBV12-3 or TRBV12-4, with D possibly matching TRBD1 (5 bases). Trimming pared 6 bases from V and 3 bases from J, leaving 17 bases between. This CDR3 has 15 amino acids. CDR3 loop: CASRLGRDDDYGYTF. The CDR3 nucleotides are TGTGCCAGCAGACTCGGGAGGGACGACGACTATGGCTACACCTTC.

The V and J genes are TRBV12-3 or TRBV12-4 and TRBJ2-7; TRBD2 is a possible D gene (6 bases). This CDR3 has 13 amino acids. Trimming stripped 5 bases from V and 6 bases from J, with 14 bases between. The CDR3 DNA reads TGTGCCAGCAGTCTGGCGCGGGGAGGCGAGCAGTACTTC. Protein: CASSLARGGEQYF.

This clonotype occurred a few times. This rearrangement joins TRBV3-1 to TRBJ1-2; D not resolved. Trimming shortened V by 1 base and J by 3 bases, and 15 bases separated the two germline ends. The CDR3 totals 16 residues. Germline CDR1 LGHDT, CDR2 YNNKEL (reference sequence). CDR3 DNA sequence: TGTGCCAGCAGCCAAGCCCAGGTGAGGGCCGACTATGGCTACACCTTC. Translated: CASSQAQVRADYGYTF.

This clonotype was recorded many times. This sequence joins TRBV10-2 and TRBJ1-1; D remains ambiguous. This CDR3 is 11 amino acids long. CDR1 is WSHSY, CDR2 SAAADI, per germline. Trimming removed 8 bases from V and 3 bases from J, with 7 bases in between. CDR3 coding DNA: TGCGCCAGCGGGAGGTACACTGAAGCTTTCTTT. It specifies CASGRYTEAFF.

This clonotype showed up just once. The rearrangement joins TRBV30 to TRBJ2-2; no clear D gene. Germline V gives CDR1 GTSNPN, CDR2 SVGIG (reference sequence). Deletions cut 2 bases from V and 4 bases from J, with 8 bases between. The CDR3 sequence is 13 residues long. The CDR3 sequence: CAWSSSITGELFF. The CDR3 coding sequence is TGTGCCTGGAGTTCTTCTATCACCGGGGAGCTGTTTTTT.

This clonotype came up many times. The CDR3 nucleotides read TGTGCCACCAGCATTTTCGCCGAATCGGAGACCCAGTACTTC. This codes for CATSIFAESETQYF. The V and J genes are TRBV15 and TRBJ2-5; D unclear. The germline V gene encodes CDR1 LNHNV and CDR2 YYDKDF (reference sequence). The ends were cut back, 4 bases at V and 5 bases at J, with 14 bases in the middle. The length of the CDR3 is 14 residues.

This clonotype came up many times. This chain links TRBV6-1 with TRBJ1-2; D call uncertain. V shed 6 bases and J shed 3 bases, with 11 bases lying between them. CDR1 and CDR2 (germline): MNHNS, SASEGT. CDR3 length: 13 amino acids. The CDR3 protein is CASRHSEDYGYTF. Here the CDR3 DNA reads TGTGCCAGCAGGCATTCAGAGGACTATGGCTACACCTTC.

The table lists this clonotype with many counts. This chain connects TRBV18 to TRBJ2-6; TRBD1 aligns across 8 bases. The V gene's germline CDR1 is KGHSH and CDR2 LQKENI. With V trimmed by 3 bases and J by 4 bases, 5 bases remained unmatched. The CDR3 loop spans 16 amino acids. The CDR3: CASSPNQGAGANVLTF. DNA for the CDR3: TGTGCCAGCTCACCGAACCAGGGGGCGGGGGCCAACGTCCTGACTTTC.

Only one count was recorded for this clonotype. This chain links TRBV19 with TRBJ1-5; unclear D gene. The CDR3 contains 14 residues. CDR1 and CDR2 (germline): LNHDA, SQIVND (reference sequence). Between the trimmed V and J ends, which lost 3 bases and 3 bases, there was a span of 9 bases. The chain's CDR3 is CASSMMDTNQPQHF. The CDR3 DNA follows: TGTGCCAGTAGTATGATGGATACCAATCAGCCCCAGCATTTT. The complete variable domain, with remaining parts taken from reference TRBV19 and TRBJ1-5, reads DGGITQSPKYLFRKEGQNVTLSCEQNLNHDAMYWYRQDPGQGLRLIYYSQIVNDFQKGDIAEGYSVSREKKESFPLTVTSAQKNPTAFYLCASSMMDTNQPQHFGDGTRLSIL.

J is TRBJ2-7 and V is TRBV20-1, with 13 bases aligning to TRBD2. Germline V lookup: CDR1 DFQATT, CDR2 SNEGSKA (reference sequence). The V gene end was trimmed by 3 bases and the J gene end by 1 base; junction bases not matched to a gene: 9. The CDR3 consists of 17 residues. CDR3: CSASPQLAGGWSYEQYF. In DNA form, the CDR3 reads TGCAGTGCTAGTCCACAACTAGCGGGAGGGTGGTCCTACGAGCAGTACTTC.

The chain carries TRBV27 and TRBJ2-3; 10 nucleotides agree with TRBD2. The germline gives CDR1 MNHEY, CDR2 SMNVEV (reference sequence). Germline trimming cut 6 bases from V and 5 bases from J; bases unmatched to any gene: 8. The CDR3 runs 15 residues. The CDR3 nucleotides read TGTGCCAGCAGACTAGAGCGGGAGGGGAGAGATACGCAGTATTTT. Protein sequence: CASRLEREGRDTQYF.

The CDR3 loop is CASRGLAGGNEWSEQFF. Written as DNA, the CDR3 is TGTGCCAGCAGAGGACTAGCGGGAGGGAACGAGTGGAGTGAGCAGTTCTTC. The chain carries TRBV6-1 and TRBJ2-1, with 15 positions matching TRBD2. V lost 6 bases, J lost 9 bases, and 12 bases stayed unmatched. There are 17 residues in the CDR3. The germline V gene encodes CDR1 MNHNS and CDR2 SASEGT.

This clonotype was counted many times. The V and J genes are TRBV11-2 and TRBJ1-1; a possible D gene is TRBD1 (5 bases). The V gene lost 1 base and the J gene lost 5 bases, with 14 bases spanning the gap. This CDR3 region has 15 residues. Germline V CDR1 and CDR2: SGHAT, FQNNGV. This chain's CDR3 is CASSLGRQGGTEAFF. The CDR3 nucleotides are TGTGCCAGCAGCTTAGGGAGGCAGGGAGGGACTGAAGCTTTCTTT.

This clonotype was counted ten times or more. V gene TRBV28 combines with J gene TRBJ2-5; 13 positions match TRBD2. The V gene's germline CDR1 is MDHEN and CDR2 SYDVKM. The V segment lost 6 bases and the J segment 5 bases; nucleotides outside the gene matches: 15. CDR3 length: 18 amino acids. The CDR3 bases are TGTGCCAGCAGCCCCAGACTAGCGGGAGGCGCTCTATGGGAGACCCAGTACTTC. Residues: CASSPRLAGGALWETQYF.

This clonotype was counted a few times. The CDR3 coding sequence is TGTGCCAGCAGCCCCATTGGTAATTCACCCCTCCACTTT. Translating gives CASSPIGNSPLHF. The V and J genes are TRBV7-9 and TRBJ1-6, with no clear D. This CDR3 has 13 amino acids. V dropped 5 bases and J dropped 6 bases, with 8 bases sitting between them. Germline values: CDR1 SEHNR, CDR2 FQNEAQ (reference sequence).

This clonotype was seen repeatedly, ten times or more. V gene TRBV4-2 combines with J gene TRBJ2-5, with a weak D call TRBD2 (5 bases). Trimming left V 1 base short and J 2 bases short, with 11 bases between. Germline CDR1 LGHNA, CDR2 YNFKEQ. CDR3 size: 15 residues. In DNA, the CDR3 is TGTGCCAGCAGCCAAGGCAGGCGAGGGCAAGAGACCCAGTACTTC. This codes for CASSQGRRGQETQYF.

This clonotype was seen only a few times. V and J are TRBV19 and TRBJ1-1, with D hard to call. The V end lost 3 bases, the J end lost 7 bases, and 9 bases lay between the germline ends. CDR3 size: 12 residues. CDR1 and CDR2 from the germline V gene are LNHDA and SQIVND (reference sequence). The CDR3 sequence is CASSIGPVEAFF. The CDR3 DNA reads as TGTGCCAGTAGTATCGGGCCGGTTGAAGCTTTCTTT.

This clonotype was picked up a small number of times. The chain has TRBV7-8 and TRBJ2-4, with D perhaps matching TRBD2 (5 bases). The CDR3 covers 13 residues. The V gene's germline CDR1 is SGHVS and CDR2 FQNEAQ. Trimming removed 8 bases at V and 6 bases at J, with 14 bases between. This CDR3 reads CASGPGSVNIQYF. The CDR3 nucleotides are TGTGCCAGCGGCCCGGGGTCTGTAAACATTCAGTACTTC.

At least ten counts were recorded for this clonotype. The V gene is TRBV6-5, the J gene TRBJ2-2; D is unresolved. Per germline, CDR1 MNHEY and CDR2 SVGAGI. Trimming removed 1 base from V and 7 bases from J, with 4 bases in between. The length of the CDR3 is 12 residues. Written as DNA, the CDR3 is TGTGCCAGCAGTTACTTCCACGGGGAGCTGTTTTTT. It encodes CASSYFHGELFF.

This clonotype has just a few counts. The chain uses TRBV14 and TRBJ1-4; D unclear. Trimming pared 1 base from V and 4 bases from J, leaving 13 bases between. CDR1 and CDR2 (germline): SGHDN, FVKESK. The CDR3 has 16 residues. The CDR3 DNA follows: TGTGCCAGCAGCCAAGCCAGACTGTGGTTTAATGAAAAACTGTTTTTT. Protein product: CASSQARLWFNEKLFF.

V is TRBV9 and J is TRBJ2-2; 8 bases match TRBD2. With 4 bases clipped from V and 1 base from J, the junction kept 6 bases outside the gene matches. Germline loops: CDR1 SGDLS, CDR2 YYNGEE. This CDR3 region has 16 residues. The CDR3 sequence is CASSPTGGENTGELFF. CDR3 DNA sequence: TGTGCCAGCAGCCCCACGGGAGGGGAGAACACCGGGGAGCTGTTTTTT.

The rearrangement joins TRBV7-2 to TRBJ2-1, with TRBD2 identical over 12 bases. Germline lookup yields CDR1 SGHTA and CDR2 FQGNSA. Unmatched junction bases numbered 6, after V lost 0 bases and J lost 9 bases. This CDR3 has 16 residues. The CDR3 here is CASSLALAGGPREQFF. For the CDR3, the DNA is TGTGCCAGCAGCTTAGCTCTAGCGGGAGGGCCGCGTGAGCAGTTCTTC.

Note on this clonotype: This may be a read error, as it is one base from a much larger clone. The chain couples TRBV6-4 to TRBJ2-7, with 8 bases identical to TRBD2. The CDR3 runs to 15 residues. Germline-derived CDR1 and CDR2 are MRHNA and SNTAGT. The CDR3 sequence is CAGSYSKAGAYEQYF. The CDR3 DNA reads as TGTGCCGGCAGTTACTCGAAAGCGGGAGCTTACGAGCAGTACTTC.

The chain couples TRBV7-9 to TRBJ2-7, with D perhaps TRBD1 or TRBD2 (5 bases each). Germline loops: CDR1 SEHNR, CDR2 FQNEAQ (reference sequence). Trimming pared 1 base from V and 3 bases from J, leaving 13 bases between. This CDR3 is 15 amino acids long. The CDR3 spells CASSLESGPYYEQYF. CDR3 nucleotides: TGTGCCAGCAGCTTAGAATCGGGACCCTACTACGAGCAGTACTTC.